The 26 T cell receptor beta chains listed next were all sequenced from one sample in a study of T cell changes during pregnancy in multiple sclerosis. Assay used: immunoSEQ multiplex PCR; TCRdb lists only in-frame clones, some missing. The sample lists 40,000 or so clones, 90% to 95% occurring once. The sequenced sample was CD8+ T cells from peripheral blood mononuclear cells, obtained before pregnancy. The receptors come from a female donor with multiple sclerosis, enrolled in a pregnancy study.

This clone was recorded a few times. The chain employs TRBV6-5 and TRBJ2-4; D remains ambiguous. Trimming removed 0 bases at V and 9 bases at J, with 15 bases between. The length of the CDR3 is 15 residues. Per the germline V gene, CDR1 is MNHEY and CDR2 is SVGAGI. In DNA, the CDR3 is TGTGCCAGCAGTTACTCGAACACAAATCAGGCCATTCAGTACTTC. It is translated as CASSYSNTNQAIQYF.

The rearrangement uses TRBV19 and TRBJ2-1; TRBD2 matches at 14 bases. CDR1 is LNHDA, CDR2 SQIVND, per germline (reference sequence). J lost 6 bases, V lost 5 bases, and 3 bases had no gene match. This CDR3 region has 15 residues. CDR3 coding DNA: TGTGCCAGTAGTGCCGGACTAGCGGGAGGCAATGAGCAGTTCTTC. This encodes CASSAGLAGGNEQFF.

The genes are TRBV6-4 and TRBJ1-1, with D possibly TRBD1 on 6 matching bases. From germline, CDR1 is MRHNA and CDR2 SNTAGT. The CDR3 is made up of 14 amino acids. V shed 6 bases and J shed 0 bases, with 11 bases lying between them. The CDR3 region is CASRETGMNTEAFF. In DNA form, the CDR3 reads TGTGCCAGCAGGGAGACAGGCATGAACACTGAAGCTTTCTTT.

J is TRBJ2-3 and V is TRBV19, with D uncertain. This CDR3 contains 12 residues. Germline CDR1 and CDR2: LNHDA and SQIVND (reference sequence). With 2 bases removed from V and 6 bases from J, the gap between germline ends came to 6 bases. The CDR3 here is CASSISPDTQYF. The CDR3 coding sequence is TGTGCCAGTAGTATAAGCCCGGATACGCAGTATTTT. Together with reference TRBV19 and TRBJ2-3, the CDR3 gives the full variable domain: DGGITQSPKYLFRKEGQNVTLSCEQNLNHDAMYWYRQDPGQGLRLIYYSQIVNDFQKGDIAEGYSVSREKKESFPLTVTSAQKNPTAFYLCASSISPDTQYFGPGTRLTVL.

The chain recombines TRBV4-3 with TRBJ1-2; a possible D gene is TRBD1 (5 bases). Germline V gives CDR1 LGHNA, CDR2 YSLEER. CDR3 length: 14 residues. V lost 1 base, J lost 3 bases, and 9 bases lay in between. CDR3 in DNA: TGCGCCAGCAGCCAAGTTGACAGCCACTATGGCTACACCTTC. Translation gives CASSQVDSHYGYTF.

This sequence joins TRBV6-5 and TRBJ2-1; 9 nucleotides agree with TRBD2. V was clipped by 1 base and J by 2 bases; unmatched bases: 0. There are 15 residues in the CDR3. CDR1 is MNHEY and CDR2 is SVGAGI in the germline V gene. CDR3 loop: CASSYLAGAYNEQFF. As DNA, the CDR3 is TGTGCCAGCAGTTACTTAGCGGGGGCCTACAATGAGCAGTTCTTC.

This chain uses TRBV2 with TRBJ2-7; D may be TRBD2 (5 bases). V dropped 4 bases and J dropped 0 bases, with 10 bases sitting between them. CDR1 and CDR2 from the germline V gene are SNHLY and FYNNEI. The CDR3 length is 14 residues. The CDR3 DNA sequence: TGTGCCAGCAGTGTTAGCGCCTACTCCTACGAGCAGTACTTC. Encoded protein: CASSVSAYSYEQYF. Full variable domain (missing parts from reference TRBV2 and TRBJ2-7): EPEVTQTPSHQVTQMGQEVILRCVPISNHLYFYWYRQILGQKVEFLVSFYNNEISEKSEIFDDQFSVERPDGSNFTLKIRSTKLEDSAMYFCASSVSAYSYEQYFGPGTRLTVT.

The rearrangement joins TRBV20-1 to TRBJ1-2; D might be TRBD1 (5 bases). The CDR3 covers 11 residues. The ends were cut back, 4 bases at V and 6 bases at J, with 9 bases in the middle. Germline assignment: CDR1 DFQATT and CDR2 SNEGSKA (reference sequence). This CDR3 reads CSATSGNGYTF. The DNA of the CDR3 is TGCAGTGCTACTTCAGGGAATGGCTACACCTTC.

The J gene is TRBJ2-3, the V gene TRBV7-9, with 10 bases identical to TRBD2. Germline V lookup: CDR1 SEHNR, CDR2 FQNEAQ (reference sequence). Unmatched junction bases numbered 13, after V lost 4 bases and J lost 3 bases. The CDR3 consists of 18 residues. CDR3 in amino acids: CASSWAGGAGGPTDTQYF. DNA for the CDR3: TGTGCCAGCAGCTGGGCCGGGGGAGCGGGAGGGCCTACAGATACGCAGTATTTT. Complete variable domain (other parts from reference TRBV7-9 and TRBJ2-3): DTGVSQNPRHKITKRGQNVTFRCDPISEHNRLYWYRQTLGQGPEFLTYFQNEAQLEKSRLLSDRFSAERPKGSFSTLEIQRTEQGDSAMYLCASSWAGGAGGPTDTQYFGPGTRLTVL.

The V gene is TRBV28, the J gene TRBJ2-1, with D possibly being TRBD2 (5 bases). Germline V gene lookup returns CDR1 MDHEN and CDR2 SYDVKM. This CDR3 is 14 amino acids long. Trimming took 6 bases from V and 4 from J, leaving 13 bases between them. CDR3 sequence: CASRTWGVYNEQFF. CDR3 DNA: TGTGCCAGCAGGACATGGGGAGTGTACAATGAGCAGTTCTTC.

Comment on this clone: No DNA is shown, since the ends of the CDR3 on it are uncertain; the CDR3 is the one TCRdb lists. CDR3 protein: CASSFGNGRLLTDTQYF. J is TRBJ2-3 and V is TRBV27; the listed D gene, TRBD2, was not tested against the DNA. A total of 17 residues make up the CDR3, ends included. Germline CDR1 reads MNHEY; CDR2 reads SMNVEV (reference sequence).

The V and J genes are TRBV5-4 and TRBJ2-7; D might be TRBD1 (6 bases). Germline CDR1 is SGHNT and CDR2 is YYREEE (reference sequence). CDR3 length: 12 residues. With 4 bases removed from V and 10 bases from J, the gap between germline ends came to 15 bases. CDR3 region: CASSGWSGEQYF. In nucleotides, the CDR3 is TGTGCCAGCAGCGGTTGGTCAGGGGAACAGTACTTC.

This chain links TRBV4-1 with TRBJ2-1; the D is unclear. Trimming removed 8 bases from V and 4 bases from J, with 12 bases in between. The CDR3 loop spans 13 amino acids. The germline gives CDR1 MGHRA, CDR2 YSYEKL. CDR3 region: CASDSEGYNEQFF. The CDR3, as DNA: TGCGCCAGCGACTCCGAAGGATACAATGAGCAGTTCTTC.

The chain links TRBV6-5 to TRBJ2-2; 8 nucleotides agree with TRBD2. The J segment lost 5 bases and the V segment lost 6 bases, leaving 2 bases of the junction unmatched. Germline V gene lookup returns CDR1 MNHEY and CDR2 SVGAGI. This CDR3 region has 13 residues. The CDR3 bases are TGTGCCAGCAGCCCGGGGGGGACCGGGGAGCTGTTTTTT. Its translation: CASSPGGTGELFF.

The count of this clone is one. The J gene is TRBJ2-2, the V gene TRBV7-9; D call uncertain. V was cut by 0 bases and J by 4 bases, with 9 bases left in between. The CDR3 loop spans 15 amino acids. Germline values: CDR1 SEHNR, CDR2 FQNEAQ (reference sequence). The CDR3 loop reads CASSLAQSITGELFF. In DNA, the CDR3 is TGTGCCAGCAGCTTAGCACAGAGCATCACCGGGGAGCTGTTTTTT.

The V call is TRBV27, the J call TRBJ2-3; a possible D gene is TRBD2 (6 bases). The CDR3 is 13 residues long. CDR1 and CDR2 (germline): MNHEY, SMNVEV (reference sequence). The ends were cut back, 5 bases at V and 3 bases at J, with 9 bases in the middle. CDR3 in amino acids: CASSIGTTDTQYF. The CDR3 DNA reads TGTGCCAGCAGTATCGGGACTACAGATACGCAGTATTTT.

This clone was found once. V gene TRBV28 combines with J gene TRBJ2-3; D perhaps matches TRBD1 (7 bases). The V gene's germline CDR1 is MDHEN and CDR2 SYDVKM. The CDR3 is made up of 16 amino acids. Trimming shortened V by 6 bases and J by 2 bases, and 18 bases separated the two germline ends. This chain's CDR3 is CASSGAGQLNTDTQYF. CDR3 DNA sequence: TGTGCCAGCAGCGGGGCGGGACAGCTCAACACAGATACGCAGTATTTT.

The chain carries TRBV28 and TRBJ1-5; 9 bases are shared with TRBD1. J gave up 4 bases and V 7 bases, and 8 bases lay outside the gene matches. Germline CDR1 MDHEN, CDR2 SYDVKM. This CDR3 region has 15 residues. The CDR3 reads CASTQQGALNQPQHF. DNA for the CDR3: TGTGCCAGCACCCAACAGGGGGCCCTAAATCAGCCCCAGCATTTT.

A single count supports this clone. The chain is built from TRBV6-4 and TRBJ2-2; possible D gene TRBD1, 6 bases. V was trimmed by 5 bases and J by 4 bases, leaving 8 bases between them. The CDR3 is 13 residues long. Germline V gene lookup returns CDR1 MRHNA and CDR2 SNTAGT. The CDR3 DNA reads TGTGCCAGCAGTACAGGGAGCACCGGGGAGCTGTTTTTT. As protein: CASSTGSTGELFF.

This chain links TRBV7-9 with TRBJ2-3; 11 bases are shared with TRBD2. The CDR3 covers 17 residues. Germline lookup yields CDR1 SEHNR and CDR2 FQNEAQ (reference sequence). J lost 2 bases, V lost 4 bases, and 8 bases had no gene match. The CDR3 sequence: CASSSDVAGGPTDTQYF. In nucleotides, the CDR3 is TGTGCCAGCAGCTCCGACGTAGCGGGAGGGCCCACAGATACGCAGTATTTT.

V usage is TRBV27 and J usage is TRBJ1-5; D perhaps matches TRBD1 (6 bases). The CDR3 has 14 residues. CDR1 is MNHEY, CDR2 SMNVEV, per germline (reference sequence). Trimming pared 5 bases from V and 3 bases from J, leaving 11 bases between. CDR3 sequence: CASSARGPNQPQHF. CDR3 DNA: TGTGCCAGCAGTGCCAGGGGACCCAATCAGCCCCAGCATTTT.

The chain recombines TRBV28 with TRBJ1-5, with a weak D call TRBD1 (5 bases). The germline gives CDR1 MDHEN, CDR2 SYDVKM. The CDR3 has 13 residues. V lost 3 bases and J lost 6, with 9 bases in between. CDR3 region: CASSFKGPQPQHF. The CDR3 DNA reads TGTGCCAGCAGTTTTAAGGGGCCTCAGCCCCAGCATTTT.

The chain carries TRBV27 and TRBJ1-5; 9 bases match TRBD1. Germline trimming cut 6 bases from V and 0 bases from J; bases unmatched to any gene: 6. This CDR3 is 16 amino acids long. Germline V gene data show CDR1 as MNHEY and CDR2 as SMNVEV (reference sequence). As DNA, the CDR3 is TGTGCCAGCAGCCCGGACAGGGGTTATAGCAATCAGCCCCAGCATTTT. Translated, it gives CASSPDRGYSNQPQHF.

This clone was picked up one time. CDR3 protein: CATSTREHYGYTF. CDR3 in DNA: TGTGCCACCAGCACCCGGGAACACTATGGCTACACCTTC. The chain couples TRBV15 to TRBJ1-2; D is unresolved. The CDR3 sequence is 13 residues long. Germline-derived CDR1 and CDR2 are LNHNV and YYDKDF (reference sequence). Trimming took 4 bases from V and 3 from J, leaving 9 bases between them. The entire variable domain, with the rest obtained from reference TRBV15 and TRBJ1-2, is as follows: DAMVIQNPRYQVTQFGKPVTLSCSQTLNHNVMYWYQQKSSQAPKLLFHYYDKDFNNEADTPDNFQSRRPNTSFCFLDIRSPGLGDTAMYLCATSTREHYGYTFGSGTRLTVV.

This CDR3 is CASSLSATGYEQYF. The CDR3 bases are TGTGCCAGCAGTTTGTCGGCAACGGGCTACGAGCAGTACTTC. This chain links TRBV27 with TRBJ2-7; D is unclear. The ends were cut back, 3 bases at V and 3 bases at J, with 12 bases in the middle. CDR1 MNHEY and CDR2 SMNVEV come from the germline V gene (reference sequence). This CDR3 has 14 amino acids.

The chain is built from TRBV7-9 and TRBJ2-5; D is perhaps TRBD2 (6 bases). CDR1 is SEHNR and CDR2 is FQNEAQ in the germline V gene (reference sequence). The V end lost 5 bases, the J end lost 4 bases, and 11 bases lay between the germline ends. There are 13 residues in the CDR3. The CDR3 coding sequence is TGTGCCAGCAGCCCTGGGGGAGGAGAGACCCAGTACTTC. Translation gives CASSPGGGETQYF.